This T cell receptor (beta chain) was sequenced for a study of cytomegalovirus exposure and HLA in healthy donors. Sequencing used immunoSEQ multiplex PCR; TCRdb keeps in-frame clones, though not all of them. This sample has 150,000 to 250,000 clones; 75% to 85% occur once, and the top ten carry roughly 12%. V trimming: 3 bases; J trimming: 5 bases; junction bases outside the gene matches: 9. Germline CDR1 reads MGHRA; CDR2 reads YSYEKL. This CDR3 spans 17 amino acids. The sequence derives from a woman under 40 in good health and CMV-seropositive. Specimen: PBMCs. The chain links TRBV4-1 to TRBJ2-2, with TRBD2 matching 10 bases. DNA of the CDR3: TGCGCCAGCAGCCATGGGAGTCTAGCGGGAGATACCGGGGAGCTGTTTTTT. Protein sequence: CASSHGSLAGDTGELFF.